These 19 T cell receptor beta chains came from one sample sequenced in a study of cytomegalovirus exposure and HLA in healthy donors. Researchers ran the PCR with 60 Vbeta and 13 Jbeta primers. The repertoire was sequenced with immunoSEQ multiplex PCR; TCRdb's copy has only in-frame clones and lacks some. This table holds 120,000 or so clones, over 8.5% found once. Sequencing input: PBMCs. The source is a woman in her forties in good health and CMV-seropositive.

The V and J genes are TRBV18 and TRBJ1-1; possible D gene TRBD1, 6 bases. The germline V and J ends were trimmed by 3 bases and 0 bases, with 14 bases remaining between them. The V gene's germline CDR1 is KGHSH and CDR2 LQKENI. This CDR3 is built from 16 residues. This CDR3 is CASSPPPGQVNTEAFF. In DNA, the CDR3 is TGTGCCAGCTCACCCCCCCCGGGACAAGTGAACACTGAAGCTTTCTTT.

The J gene is TRBJ1-4, the V gene TRBV6-1; 7 bases agree with TRBD1. The CDR3 sequence is 13 residues long. J was trimmed by 13 bases and V by 4 bases; bases with no gene match: 9. Germline-derived CDR1 and CDR2 are MNHNS and SASEGT. CDR3 sequence: CASSATGTAALFF. CDR3 DNA sequence: TGTGCCAGCAGTGCGACCGGGACAGCGGCACTGTTTTTT.

Only a few counts were recorded for this clone. This chain uses TRBV5-4 with TRBJ2-1, with D hard to call. Trimming left V 5 bases short and J 7 bases short, with 13 bases between. CDR1 SGHNT and CDR2 YYREEE come from the germline V gene (reference sequence). The CDR3 spans 13 residues. The CDR3 region has the DNA TGTGCCAGCAGTCCCGTAGCTCCGAATGAGCAGTTCTTC. Translation: CASSPVAPNEQFF.

This clone showed up just a few times. This chain joins TRBV5-1 and TRBJ1-2, with D possibly matching TRBD1 (6 bases). Trimming removed 4 bases from V and 2 bases from J, with 9 bases in between. The CDR3 sequence is 13 residues long. Germline lookup yields CDR1 SGHRS and CDR2 YFSETQ. The CDR3: CASSPTGNYGYTF. The CDR3 DNA reads TGCGCCAGCAGCCCCACAGGGAACTATGGCTACACCTTC.

This chain links TRBV5-1 with TRBJ2-1; D gene uncertain. Trimming cost V 1 base and J 4 bases, with 9 bases left between them. This CDR3 has 14 amino acids. CDR1 and CDR2 from the germline V gene are SGHRS and YFSETQ. DNA for the CDR3: TGCGCCAGCAGCTTGCGGCAGGCTTACAATGAGCAGTTCTTC. This sequence encodes CASSLRQAYNEQFF. The complete variable domain, with remaining parts taken from reference TRBV5-1 and TRBJ2-1, reads KAGVTQTPRYLIKTRGQQVTLSCSPISGHRSVSWYQQTPGQGLQFLFEYFSETQRNKGNFPGRFSGRQFSNSRSEMNVSTLELGDSALYLCASSLRQAYNEQFFGPGTRLTVL.

This chain uses TRBV11-3 with TRBJ2-2, with D possibly TRBD1 on 6 matching bases. V was shortened by 6 bases and J by 0 bases, with 11 bases between the two germline ends. CDR1 SGHNT and CDR2 YENEEA come from the germline V gene. The length of the CDR3 is 15 residues. CDR3 residues: CASSPGTTNTGELFF. Here the CDR3 DNA reads TGTGCCAGCAGTCCCGGGACAACGAACACCGGGGAGCTGTTTTTT.

The gene calls are TRBV9 and TRBJ2-5; 7 positions agree with TRBD2. CDR1 is SGDLS and CDR2 is YYNGEE in the germline V gene. The CDR3 covers 16 residues. After removal of 4 bases from V and 1 base from J, the junction contained 10 bases not matched to a gene. The chain's CDR3 is CASSQRPGGGQETQYF. In nucleotides, the CDR3 is TGTGCCAGCAGCCAACGTCCGGGCGGGGGCCAAGAGACCCAGTACTTC.

J is TRBJ2-3 and V is TRBV6-5, with TRBD2 as a possible D gene (5 bases). V lost 2 bases and J lost 1, with 10 bases in between. There are 15 residues in the CDR3. Looked up from germline, CDR1 is MNHEY and CDR2 is SVGAGI. CDR3 in amino acids: CASSYEGLGTDTQYF. The CDR3 DNA is TGTGCCAGCAGTTACGAGGGCCTCGGCACAGATACGCAGTATTTT.

This clone was detected only a few times. V gene TRBV19 combines with J gene TRBJ2-7; D might be TRBD1 (6 bases). CDR1 and CDR2 from the germline V gene are LNHDA and SQIVND (reference sequence). The CDR3 sequence is 15 residues long. The V gene lost 3 bases and the J gene lost 3 bases, with 15 bases spanning the gap. Here the CDR3 DNA reads TGTGCCAGTAGTATGGCCGGGACATCCTACTACGAGCAGTACTTC. Residues: CASSMAGTSYYEQYF.

Concerning this clone: One junction end disagrees with the germline gene, perhaps due to a read error. Other DNA sequences in this specimen translate into the identical CDR3. V usage is TRBV15 and J usage is TRBJ2-7, with 9 positions matching TRBD1. Germline CDR1 reads LNHNV; CDR2 reads YYDKDF (reference sequence). The length of the CDR3 is 14 residues. The CDR3 region has the DNA TGCGCCACCAGCAGAGGGACAGGGTCCTACGAGCAGTACTTC. Encoded protein: CATSRGTGSYEQYF.

The rearrangement uses TRBV7-2 and TRBJ2-3, with 7 bases identical to TRBD2. V lost 5 bases, J lost 2 bases, and 13 bases stayed unmatched. From germline, CDR1 is SGHTA and CDR2 FQGNSA. This CDR3 is built from 17 residues. CDR3 nucleotide sequence: TGTGCCAGCAGCCCCCATGGTACTAGCGCCTACACAGATACGCAGTATTTT. Residues: CASSPHGTSAYTDTQYF.

This clone was seen more than once but under ten times. The V call is TRBV5-4, the J call TRBJ2-7; 13 bases match TRBD2. There are 14 residues in the CDR3. Germline CDR1 SGHNT, CDR2 YYREEE (reference sequence). V shed 8 bases, J shed 7 bases, and the junction held 9 bases outside the gene matches. The CDR3 DNA follows: TGTGCCAGTACTAGCGGGGGGGCCCCGGGGGAGCAGTACTTC. This encodes CASTSGGAPGEQYF.

The V call is TRBV11-2, the J call TRBJ2-3; 9 positions agree with TRBD2. Germline assignment: CDR1 SGHAT and CDR2 FQNNGV. CDR3 length equals 14 residues. The V and J ends lost 6 bases and 4 bases, in that order; junction bases with no gene match: 5. CDR3 protein: CASSLSGGADTQYF. CDR3 sequence (DNA): TGTGCCAGCAGTCTTAGCGGGGGCGCAGATACGCAGTATTTT.

The genes are TRBV29-1 and TRBJ2-6; D ambiguous. Germline values: CDR1 SQVTM, CDR2 ANQGSEA. Trimming cost V 3 bases and J 3 bases, with 6 bases left between them. CDR3 length: 13 residues. CDR3 amino acids: CSVERDGANVLTF. In DNA, the CDR3 is TGCAGCGTTGAGCGAGATGGGGCCAACGTCCTGACTTTC.

J is TRBJ2-2 and V is TRBV15; perhaps TRBD1 as D (6 bases). Germline loops: CDR1 LNHNV, CDR2 YYDKDF (reference sequence). Trimming stripped 0 bases from V and 6 bases from J, with 14 bases between. The length of the CDR3 is 16 residues. The CDR3 loop reads CATSRDRGNQAGELFF. Here the CDR3 DNA reads TGTGCCACCAGCAGAGACAGGGGCAATCAGGCCGGGGAGCTGTTTTTT.

This chain joins TRBV19 and TRBJ2-6; D may be TRBD2 (6 bases). Trimming removed 2 bases from V and 0 bases from J, with 14 bases in between. Germline-derived CDR1 and CDR2 are LNHDA and SQIVND (reference sequence). The CDR3 sequence is 18 residues long. The DNA for the CDR3 is TGTGCCAGTAGTATACGGGGGATTGGATCCTCTGGGGCCAACGTCCTGACTTTC. This translates into CASSIRGIGSSGANVLTF.

The CDR3 sequence is CASSLNAGGLYF. The CDR3 coding sequence is TGTGCCAGCAGCTTGAATGCAGGGGGACTGTACTTC. V is TRBV7-6 and J is TRBJ2-7, with D possibly TRBD1 on 7 matching bases. CDR1 SGHVS and CDR2 FNYEAQ come from the germline V gene. This CDR3 comprises 12 residues. Trimming removed 3 bases from V and 12 bases from J, with 15 bases in between.

This sequence joins TRBV19 and TRBJ1-1; TRBD1 matches at 7 bases. The CDR3 loop spans 14 amino acids. Germline V gives CDR1 LNHDA, CDR2 SQIVND (reference sequence). Germline trimming cut 5 bases from V and 2 bases from J; bases unmatched to any gene: 5. In nucleotides, the CDR3 is TGTGCCAGTAGTTGGGGACAGCTAAACACTGAAGCTTTCTTT. The encoded protein is CASSWGQLNTEAFF.

This clone showed up just once. The chain carries TRBV19 and TRBJ2-2; TRBD1 matches 9 bases. CDR3 size: 17 residues. From germline, CDR1 is LNHDA and CDR2 SQIVND (reference sequence). V gave up 6 bases and J gave up 4 bases; unmatched junction bases: 12. The CDR3 reads CASRRDRAISPTGELFF. The CDR3 coding sequence is TGTGCCAGTAGGAGGGACAGGGCAATCTCTCCCACCGGGGAGCTGTTTTTT.